This passage covers 19 T cell receptor beta chains from one sample sequenced in a study of T-cell reconstitution after alpha-beta-depleted transplantation in children. As it was prepared, the TCRbeta library received unique molecular identifiers. Using its own MiXCR run on the PCR reads, TCRdb lists one record per CDR3 protein. The sample consists of some 200,000 distinct CDR3 sequences, approximately 6.3% of them appearing once. The sample in question was PBMCs, obtained before TCRalphabeta/CD19-depleted stem cell transplant. The receptors were sampled from a boy aged 2 to 10 with acute lymphoblastic leukemia, due to receive a stem cell transplant.

This clonotype occurred a few times. V gene TRBV4-2 combines with J gene TRBJ1-1; 7 bases match TRBD1. V shed 4 bases and J 4 bases; nucleotides not matched to a gene: 12. CDR1 and CDR2 from the germline V gene are LGHNA and YNFKEQ. This CDR3 spans 16 amino acids. The CDR3 sequence: CASSPQGVDGGTEAFF. DNA for the CDR3: TGTGCCAGCAGCCCCCAGGGGGTGGACGGAGGCACTGAAGCTTTCTTT.

This clonotype was observed many times. A much larger clone is a single base away; this may be a read error. The chain couples TRBV5-8 to TRBJ2-7; no clear D gene. This CDR3 comprises 11 residues. The germline V gene has CDR1 SGHTS and CDR2 YDEGEE. With 2 bases removed from V and 5 bases from J, the gap between germline ends came to 5 bases. The CDR3: CASSFLNEQYF. The CDR3 DNA reads as TGTGCCAGCAGCTTTCTCAACGAGCAGTACTTC.

This sequence joins TRBV11-2 and TRBJ1-2; 9 nucleotides agree with TRBD1. The CDR3 length is 13 residues. V dropped 3 bases and J dropped 6; count of bases not matched to a gene: 2. Looked up from germline, CDR1 is SGHAT and CDR2 is FQNNGV. CDR3 bases: TGTGCCAGCAGCTTTGACAGGGGGAATGGCTACACCTTC. Translation gives CASSFDRGNGYTF. The full variable domain, with the rest looked up from reference TRBV11-2 and TRBJ1-2, is EAGVAQSPRYKIIEKRQSVAFWCNPISGHATLYWYQQILGQGPKLLIQFQNNGVVDDSQLPKDRFSAERLKGVDSTLKIQPAKLEDSAVYLCASSFDRGNGYTFGSGTRLTVV.

This clonotype was observed a few times. The V gene is TRBV20-1, the J gene TRBJ1-5; no firm D call. The CDR3 sequence is 13 residues long. Trimming removed 3 bases from V and 6 bases from J, with 12 bases in between. Germline V gives CDR1 DFQATT, CDR2 SNEGSKA (reference sequence). The chain's CDR3 is CSARGRPFQPQHF. The CDR3 DNA sequence: TGCAGTGCTAGGGGCCGCCCTTTTCAGCCCCAGCATTTT.

In its sample, this clonotype was seen many times. The chain joins TRBV24-1 to TRBJ1-2; D gene unclear. Germline CDR1 KGHDR, CDR2 SFDVKD. Trimming pared 2 bases from V and 3 bases from J, leaving 15 bases between. The CDR3 spans 16 residues. DNA of the CDR3: TGTGCCACCAGTGATTCGACTCCGAATCGCTACTATGGCTACACCTTC. The encoded protein is CATSDSTPNRYYGYTF.

There are many counts of this clonotype. The rearrangement joins TRBV4-3 to TRBJ2-5; D gene ambiguous. V was clipped by 0 bases and J by 1 base, with 6 bases between them. The CDR3 contains 14 residues. The germline V gene has CDR1 LGHNA and CDR2 YSLEER. The DNA for the CDR3 is TGCGCCAGCAGCCAAGAAAACTTCCAAGAGACCCAGTACTTC. Translation: CASSQENFQETQYF.

This clonotype appeared many times. This chain joins TRBV27 and TRBJ2-1; TRBD2 matches 10 bases. CDR3 length: 15 residues. Germline V lookup: CDR1 MNHEY, CDR2 SMNVEV (reference sequence). V lost 2 bases and J lost 4; bases outside the gene matches: 2. Here the CDR3 reads CASSLRAGGYNEQFF. CDR3 nucleotides: TGTGCCAGCAGTTTACGAGCGGGAGGGTACAATGAGCAGTTCTTC.

The chain links TRBV13 to TRBJ2-7; TRBD1 aligns across 8 bases. The CDR3 contains 14 residues. Germline V gene data show CDR1 as PRHDT and CDR2 as FYEKMQ (reference sequence). Losses at the gene ends were 3 bases for V and 5 bases for J; bases not matched to a gene: 6. The CDR3 region is CASSFGRGPDEQYF. The CDR3 DNA reads as TGTGCCAGCAGCTTTGGCAGGGGGCCGGACGAGCAGTACTTC.

This clonotype was detected ten times or more. This chain links TRBV28 with TRBJ2-3; possibly TRBD2 for D (6 bases). Germline assignment: CDR1 MDHEN and CDR2 SYDVKM. V was clipped by 2 bases and J by 4 bases, with 16 bases between them. The CDR3 covers 16 residues. CDR3 loop: CASSLQGGAVADTQYF. The CDR3 bases are TGTGCCAGCAGTTTACAGGGAGGAGCTGTAGCAGATACGCAGTATTTT.

Ten or more counts support this clonotype. V usage is TRBV5-1 and J usage is TRBJ2-5; 12 nucleotides line up with TRBD2. The germline gives CDR1 SGHRS, CDR2 YFSETQ. The junction had 7 bases not matched to a gene; V was cut back by 0 bases and J by 4 bases. This CDR3 comprises 17 residues. CDR3 loop: CASSLDTSGGSGETQYF. CDR3 bases: TGCGCCAGCAGCTTGGATACTAGCGGGGGGTCTGGAGAGACCCAGTACTTC.

The V gene is TRBV28, the J gene TRBJ1-2; the D gene is possibly TRBD1 (5 bases). From germline, CDR1 is MDHEN and CDR2 SYDVKM. The CDR3 sequence is 13 residues long. V lost 3 bases to trimming and J lost 6 bases, with 11 bases between them. The CDR3 sequence: CASSFTRGDGYTF. The CDR3 region has the DNA TGTGCCAGCAGTTTCACTAGGGGAGATGGCTACACCTTC.

The chain employs TRBV11-2 and TRBJ1-6, with 8 bases aligning to TRBD1. The CDR3 length is 16 residues. CDR1 and CDR2 (germline): SGHAT, FQNNGV. V trimming: 1 base; J trimming: 6 bases; junction bases outside the gene matches: 5. The CDR3 region has the DNA TGTGCCAGCAGCTTAGGGGGGACAGGCCTTAATTCACCCCTCCACTTT. Its protein product is CASSLGGTGLNSPLHF.

This clonotype was counted a few times. This chain connects TRBV7-2 to TRBJ2-7; D not certain. The CDR3 is 15 residues long. With 4 bases removed from V and 2 bases from J, the gap between germline ends came to 15 bases. Per germline, CDR1 SGHTA and CDR2 FQGNSA. Here the CDR3 DNA reads TGTGCCAGCAGCTCACCGGGTCCAGGCGCCTACGAGCAGTACTTC. Its protein product is CASSSPGPGAYEQYF.

This clonotype was recorded many times. The chain has TRBV15 and TRBJ2-3; D is undetermined. The CDR3 contains 14 residues. Germline V gene sequence: CDR1 LNHNV, CDR2 YYDKDF (reference sequence). Trimming stripped 3 bases from V and 6 bases from J, with 13 bases between. CDR3 amino acids: CATSSPSGVDTQYF. The CDR3 region has the DNA TGTGCCACCAGCAGCCCATCTGGCGTGGATACGCAGTATTTT.

The rearrangement joins TRBV20-1 to TRBJ1-5, with 8 bases matching TRBD1. The V segment lost 0 bases and the J segment 4 bases; nucleotides outside the gene matches: 5. Germline V gives CDR1 DFQATT, CDR2 SNEGSKA (reference sequence). The CDR3 covers 15 residues. CDR3 in DNA: TGCAGTGCTAGAGATGGACAGGGAATAAATCAGCCCCAGCATTTT. Its translation is CSARDGQGINQPQHF.

This clonotype is labeled as medium-sized (0.01 to 0.1%). V usage is TRBV20-1 and J usage is TRBJ2-3; 10 positions match TRBD2. This CDR3 has 17 residues. Germline loops: CDR1 DFQATT, CDR2 SNEGSKA (reference sequence). J gave up 0 bases and V 6 bases, and 12 bases lay outside the gene matches. For the CDR3, the DNA is TGCAGTGCCCTCGGCGGTAGCGGGAGGTATAGCACAGATACGCAGTATTTT. Translating gives CSALGGSGRYSTDTQYF.

This clonotype was seen at least ten times. V gene TRBV6-5 combines with J gene TRBJ2-5, with D maybe TRBD1 (6 bases). The germline V gene encodes CDR1 MNHEY and CDR2 SVGAGI. The CDR3 totals 14 residues. Trimming shortened V by 7 bases and J by 6 bases, and 18 bases separated the two germline ends. CDR3 sequence (DNA): TGTGCCAGCATCCCGAACAGGGCCGAAAAGACCCAGTACTTC. Translated: CASIPNRAEKTQYF.

This clonotype was seen only a few times. The chain joins TRBV28 to TRBJ2-3; 8 bases are shared with TRBD2. Germline-derived CDR1 and CDR2 are MDHEN and SYDVKM. The CDR3 spans 15 residues. Trimming took 11 bases from V and 9 from J; bases not matched to a gene: 19. The CDR3 loop is CAVYGGGAPTGTQYF. The DNA for the CDR3 is TGTGCCGTGTACGGGGGGGGGGCCCCAACCGGGACGCAGTATTTT.

This clonotype showed up just a few times. The chain carries TRBV27 and TRBJ1-2, with D unresolved. Germline loops: CDR1 MNHEY, CDR2 SMNVEV (reference sequence). The CDR3 spans 15 residues. Deletions cut 0 bases from V and 4 bases from J, with 12 bases between. The chain's CDR3 is CASSLSSGGAYGYTF. As DNA, the CDR3 is TGTGCCAGCAGTTTATCGTCGGGCGGCGCCTATGGCTACACCTTC.